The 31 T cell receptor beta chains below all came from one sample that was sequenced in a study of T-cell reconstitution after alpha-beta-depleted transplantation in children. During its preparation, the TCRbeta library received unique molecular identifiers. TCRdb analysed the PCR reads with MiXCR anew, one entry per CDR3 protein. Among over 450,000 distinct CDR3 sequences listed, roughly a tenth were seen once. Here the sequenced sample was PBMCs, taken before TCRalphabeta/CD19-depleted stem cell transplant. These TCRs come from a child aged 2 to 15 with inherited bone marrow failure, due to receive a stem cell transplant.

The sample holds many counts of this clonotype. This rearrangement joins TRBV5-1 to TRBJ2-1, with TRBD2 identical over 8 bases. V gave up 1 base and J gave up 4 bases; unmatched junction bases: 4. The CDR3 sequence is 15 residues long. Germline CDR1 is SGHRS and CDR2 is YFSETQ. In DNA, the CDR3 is TGCGCCAGCAGCTTGTATAGCGGGGCATACAATGAGCAGTTCTTC. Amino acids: CASSLYSGAYNEQFF.

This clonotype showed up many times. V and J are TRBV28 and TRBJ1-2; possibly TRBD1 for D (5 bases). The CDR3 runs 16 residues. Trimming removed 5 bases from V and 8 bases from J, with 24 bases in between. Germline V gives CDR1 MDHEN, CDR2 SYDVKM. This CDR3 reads CASSPSGQPYTGGYTF. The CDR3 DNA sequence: TGTGCCAGCAGTCCGAGCGGACAACCTTACACGGGGGGCTACACCTTC.

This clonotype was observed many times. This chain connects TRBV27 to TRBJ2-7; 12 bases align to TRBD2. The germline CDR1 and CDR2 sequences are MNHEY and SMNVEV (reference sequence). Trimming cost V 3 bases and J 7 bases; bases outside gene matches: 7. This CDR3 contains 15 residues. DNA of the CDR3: TGTGCCAGCAGTTTTGGGGCTAGCGGGAGGGAGGAGCAGTACTTC. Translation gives CASSFGASGREEQYF.

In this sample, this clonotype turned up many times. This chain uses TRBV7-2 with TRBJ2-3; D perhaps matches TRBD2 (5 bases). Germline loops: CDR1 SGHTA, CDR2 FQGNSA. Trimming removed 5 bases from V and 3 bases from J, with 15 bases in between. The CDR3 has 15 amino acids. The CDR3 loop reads CASSRRDKGTDTQYF. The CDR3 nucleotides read TGTGCCAGCAGCCGCCGGGATAAAGGGACAGATACGCAGTATTTT.

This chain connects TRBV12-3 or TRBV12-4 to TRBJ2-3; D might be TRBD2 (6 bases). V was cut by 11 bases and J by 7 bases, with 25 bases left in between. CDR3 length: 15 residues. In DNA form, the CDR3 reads TGTGCCTTCTGTTTATCGGGGGACTCGAAGCATACGCAGTATTTT. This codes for CAFCLSGDSKHTQYF.

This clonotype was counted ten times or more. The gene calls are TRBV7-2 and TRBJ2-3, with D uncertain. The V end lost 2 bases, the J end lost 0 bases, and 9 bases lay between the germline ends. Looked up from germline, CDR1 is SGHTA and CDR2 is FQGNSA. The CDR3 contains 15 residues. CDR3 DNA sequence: TGTGCCAGCAGCTTATTGACCACTAGCACAGATACGCAGTATTTT. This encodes CASSLLTTSTDTQYF.

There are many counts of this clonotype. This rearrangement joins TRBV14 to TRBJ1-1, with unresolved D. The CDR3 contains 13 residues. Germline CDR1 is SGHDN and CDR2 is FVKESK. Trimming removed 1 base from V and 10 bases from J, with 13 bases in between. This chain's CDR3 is CASSQGAPTGAFF. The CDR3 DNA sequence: TGTGCCAGCAGCCAAGGGGCCCCCACGGGAGCTTTCTTT.

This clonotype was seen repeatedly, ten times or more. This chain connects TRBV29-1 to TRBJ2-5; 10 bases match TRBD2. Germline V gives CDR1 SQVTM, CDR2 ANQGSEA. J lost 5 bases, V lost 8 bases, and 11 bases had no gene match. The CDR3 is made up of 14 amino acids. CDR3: CSLQREGLKETQYF. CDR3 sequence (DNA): TGCAGCCTCCAGCGGGAGGGCCTGAAGGAGACCCAGTACTTC.

CDR3 DNA: TGTGCCAGTAGCCAACCGGGACTGGAGGGTCTCAATGAGCAGTTCTTC. It codes for CASSQPGLEGLNEQFF. V gene TRBV19 combines with J gene TRBJ2-1; perhaps TRBD2 as D (6 bases). The CDR3 has 16 residues. Germline V CDR1 and CDR2: LNHDA, SQIVND (reference sequence). The ends were cut back, 6 bases at V and 6 bases at J, with 21 bases in the middle.

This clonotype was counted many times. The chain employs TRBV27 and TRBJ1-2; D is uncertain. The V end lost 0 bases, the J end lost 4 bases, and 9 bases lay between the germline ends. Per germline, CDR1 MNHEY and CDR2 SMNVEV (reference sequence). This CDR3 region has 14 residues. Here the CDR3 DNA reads TGTGCCAGCAGTTTATCCCCAACCCCCTATGGCTACACCTTC. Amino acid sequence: CASSLSPTPYGYTF.

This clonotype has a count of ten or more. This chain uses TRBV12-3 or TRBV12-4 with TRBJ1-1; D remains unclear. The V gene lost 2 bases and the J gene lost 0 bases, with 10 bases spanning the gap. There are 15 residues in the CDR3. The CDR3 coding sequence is TGTGCCAGCAGTTTACGGCCAGGCGTGAACACTGAAGCTTTCTTT. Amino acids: CASSLRPGVNTEAFF.

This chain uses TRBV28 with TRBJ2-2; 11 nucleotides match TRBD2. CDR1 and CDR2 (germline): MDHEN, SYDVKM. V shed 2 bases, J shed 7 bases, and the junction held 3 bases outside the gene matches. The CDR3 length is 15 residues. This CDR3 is CASSLELAGVGELFF. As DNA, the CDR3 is TGTGCCAGCAGTTTAGAACTAGCGGGAGTCGGGGAGCTGTTTTTT.

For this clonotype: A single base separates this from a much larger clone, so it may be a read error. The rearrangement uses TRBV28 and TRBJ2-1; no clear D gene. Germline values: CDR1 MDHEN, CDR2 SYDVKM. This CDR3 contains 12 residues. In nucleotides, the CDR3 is TGTGCCAGCAGCCCTGTTAGCTATGACCAGTTCTTC. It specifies CASSPVSYDQFF.

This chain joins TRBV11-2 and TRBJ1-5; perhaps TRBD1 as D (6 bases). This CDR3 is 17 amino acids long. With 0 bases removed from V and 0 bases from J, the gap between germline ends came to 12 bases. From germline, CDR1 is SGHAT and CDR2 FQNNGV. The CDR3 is CASSLEGTSYSNQPQHF. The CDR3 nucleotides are TGTGCCAGCAGCTTAGAAGGGACAAGTTATAGCAATCAGCCCCAGCATTTT.

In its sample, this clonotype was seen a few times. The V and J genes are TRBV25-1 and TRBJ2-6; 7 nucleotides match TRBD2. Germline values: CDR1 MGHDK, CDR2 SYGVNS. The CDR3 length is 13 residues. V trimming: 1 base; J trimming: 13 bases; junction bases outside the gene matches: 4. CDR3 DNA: TGTGCCAGCAGTGAATTAATCGGGGGGGTCCTGACTTTC. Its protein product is CASSELIGGVLTF. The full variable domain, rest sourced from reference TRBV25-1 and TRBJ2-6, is EADIYQTPRYLVIGTGKKITLECSQTMGHDKMYWYQQDPGMELHLIHYSYGVNSTEKGDLSSESTVSRIRTEHFPLTLESARPSHTSQYLCASSELIGGVLTFGAGSRLTVL.

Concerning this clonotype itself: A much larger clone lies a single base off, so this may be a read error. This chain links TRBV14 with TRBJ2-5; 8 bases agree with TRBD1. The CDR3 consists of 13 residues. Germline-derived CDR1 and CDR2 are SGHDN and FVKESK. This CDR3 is CARSQRQGETQYF. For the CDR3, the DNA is TGTGCCAGGAGCCAAAGACAGGGGGAGACCCAGTACTTC. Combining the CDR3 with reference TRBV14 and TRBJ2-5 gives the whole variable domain EAGVTQFPSHSVIEKGQTVTLRCDPISGHDNLYWYRRVMGKEIKFLLHFVKESKQDESGMPNNRFLAERTGGTYSTLKVQPAELEDSGVYFCARSQRQGETQYFGPGTRLLVL.

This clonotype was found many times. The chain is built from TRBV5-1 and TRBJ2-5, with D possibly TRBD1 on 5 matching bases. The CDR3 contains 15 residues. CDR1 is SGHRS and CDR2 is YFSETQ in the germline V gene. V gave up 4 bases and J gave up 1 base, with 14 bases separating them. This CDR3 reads CASSPDIYFQETQYF. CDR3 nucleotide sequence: TGCGCCAGCAGCCCGGACATTTACTTCCAAGAGACCCAGTACTTC.

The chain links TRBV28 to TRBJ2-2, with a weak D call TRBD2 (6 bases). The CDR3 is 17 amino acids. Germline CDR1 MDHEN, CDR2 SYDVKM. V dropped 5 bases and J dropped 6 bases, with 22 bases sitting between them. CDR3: CASSPIGGMNKAGELFF. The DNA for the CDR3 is TGTGCCAGCAGTCCCATTGGGGGGATGAATAAAGCCGGGGAGCTGTTTTTT.

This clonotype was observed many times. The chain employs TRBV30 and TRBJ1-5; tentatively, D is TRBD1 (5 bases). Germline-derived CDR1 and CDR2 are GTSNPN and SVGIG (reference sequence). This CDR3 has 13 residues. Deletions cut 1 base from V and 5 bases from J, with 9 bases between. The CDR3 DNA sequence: TGTGCCTGGAGTGGACAGACAGATCAGCCCCAGCATTTT. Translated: CAWSGQTDQPQHF. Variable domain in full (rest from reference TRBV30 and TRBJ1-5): SQTIHQWPATLVQPVGSPLSLECTVEGTSNPNLYWYRQAAGRGLQLLFYSVGIGQISSEVPQNLSASRPQDRQFILSSKKLLLSDSGFYLCAWSGQTDQPQHFGDGTRLSIL.

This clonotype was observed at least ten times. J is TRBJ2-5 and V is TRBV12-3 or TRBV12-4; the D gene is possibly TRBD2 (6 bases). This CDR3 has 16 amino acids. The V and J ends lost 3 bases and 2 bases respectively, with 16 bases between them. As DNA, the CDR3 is TGTGCCAGCAGTTTCGGGTCTGGGGCGGGGCAAGAGACCCAGTACTTC. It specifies CASSFGSGAGQETQYF.

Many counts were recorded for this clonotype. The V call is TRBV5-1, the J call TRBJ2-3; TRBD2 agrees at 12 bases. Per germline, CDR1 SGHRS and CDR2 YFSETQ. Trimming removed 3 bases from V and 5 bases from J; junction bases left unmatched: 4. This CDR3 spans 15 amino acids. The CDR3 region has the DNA TGCGCCAGCAGCTCAAGACTAGCGGGAGAAGATACGCAGTATTTT. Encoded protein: CASSSRLAGEDTQYF.

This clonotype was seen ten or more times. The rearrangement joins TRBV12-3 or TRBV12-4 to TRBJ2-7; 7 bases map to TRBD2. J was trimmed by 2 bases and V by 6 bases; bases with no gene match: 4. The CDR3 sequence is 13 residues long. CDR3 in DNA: TGTGCCAGCAGCCGGGACTACCCCTACGAGCAGTACTTC. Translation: CASSRDYPYEQYF.

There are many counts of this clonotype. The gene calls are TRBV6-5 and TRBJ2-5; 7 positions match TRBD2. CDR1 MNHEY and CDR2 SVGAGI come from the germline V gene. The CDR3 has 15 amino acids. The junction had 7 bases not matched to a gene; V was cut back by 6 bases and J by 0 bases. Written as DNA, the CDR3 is TGTGCCAGCAGCTTGACTAGCTTCTACCAAGAGACCCAGTACTTC. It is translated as CASSLTSFYQETQYF.

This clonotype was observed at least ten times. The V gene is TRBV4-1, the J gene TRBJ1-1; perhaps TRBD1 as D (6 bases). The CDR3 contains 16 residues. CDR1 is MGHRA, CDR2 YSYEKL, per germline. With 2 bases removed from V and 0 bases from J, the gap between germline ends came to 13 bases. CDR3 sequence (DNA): TGCGCCAGCAGCCAATCGGTAGGGGGAATGAACACTGAAGCTTTCTTT. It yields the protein CASSQSVGGMNTEAFF.

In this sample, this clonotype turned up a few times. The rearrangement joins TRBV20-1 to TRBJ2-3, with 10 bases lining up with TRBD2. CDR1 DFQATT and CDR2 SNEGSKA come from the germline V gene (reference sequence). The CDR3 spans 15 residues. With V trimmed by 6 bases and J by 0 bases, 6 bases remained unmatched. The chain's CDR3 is CSAQTSGQSTDTQYF. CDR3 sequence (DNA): TGCAGTGCCCAGACTAGCGGGCAAAGCACAGATACGCAGTATTTT.

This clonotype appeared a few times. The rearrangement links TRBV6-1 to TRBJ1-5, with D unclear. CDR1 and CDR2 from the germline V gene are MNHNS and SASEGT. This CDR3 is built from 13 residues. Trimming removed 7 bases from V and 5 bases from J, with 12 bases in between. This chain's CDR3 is CASTLASHQPQHF. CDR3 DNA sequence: TGTGCCAGCACCCTCGCCAGTCATCAGCCCCAGCATTTT.

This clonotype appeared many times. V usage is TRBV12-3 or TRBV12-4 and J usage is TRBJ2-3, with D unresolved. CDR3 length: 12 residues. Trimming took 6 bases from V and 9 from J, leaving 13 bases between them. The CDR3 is CASSRRSSTQYF. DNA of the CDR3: TGTGCCAGCAGCCGTAGATCCTCGACGCAGTATTTT.

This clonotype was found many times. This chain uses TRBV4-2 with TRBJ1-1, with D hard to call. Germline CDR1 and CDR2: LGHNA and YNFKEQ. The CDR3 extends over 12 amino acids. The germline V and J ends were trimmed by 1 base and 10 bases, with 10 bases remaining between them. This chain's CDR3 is CASSQGAVGAFF. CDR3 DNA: TGTGCCAGCAGCCAAGGGGCGGTTGGAGCTTTCTTT.

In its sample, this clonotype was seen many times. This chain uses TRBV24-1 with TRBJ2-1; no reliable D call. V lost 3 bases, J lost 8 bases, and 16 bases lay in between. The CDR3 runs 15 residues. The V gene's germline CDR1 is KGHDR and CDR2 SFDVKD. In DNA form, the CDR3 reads TGTGCCACCAGTGATAACGGACCATCCCGCGATGAGCAGTTCTTC. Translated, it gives CATSDNGPSRDEQFF.

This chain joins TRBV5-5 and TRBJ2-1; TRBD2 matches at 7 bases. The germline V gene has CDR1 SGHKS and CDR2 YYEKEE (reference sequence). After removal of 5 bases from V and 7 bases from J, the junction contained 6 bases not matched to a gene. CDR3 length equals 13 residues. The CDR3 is CASRMAGDNEQFF. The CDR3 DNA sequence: TGTGCCAGCAGAATGGCGGGAGATAATGAGCAGTTCTTC.

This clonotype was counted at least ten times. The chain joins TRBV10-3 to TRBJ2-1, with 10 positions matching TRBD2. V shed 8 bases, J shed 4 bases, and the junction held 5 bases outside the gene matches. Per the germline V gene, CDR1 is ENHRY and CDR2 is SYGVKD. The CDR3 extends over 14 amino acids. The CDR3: CAIGKREGYNEQFF. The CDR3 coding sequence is TGTGCCATCGGAAAGCGGGAGGGGTACAATGAGCAGTTCTTC.